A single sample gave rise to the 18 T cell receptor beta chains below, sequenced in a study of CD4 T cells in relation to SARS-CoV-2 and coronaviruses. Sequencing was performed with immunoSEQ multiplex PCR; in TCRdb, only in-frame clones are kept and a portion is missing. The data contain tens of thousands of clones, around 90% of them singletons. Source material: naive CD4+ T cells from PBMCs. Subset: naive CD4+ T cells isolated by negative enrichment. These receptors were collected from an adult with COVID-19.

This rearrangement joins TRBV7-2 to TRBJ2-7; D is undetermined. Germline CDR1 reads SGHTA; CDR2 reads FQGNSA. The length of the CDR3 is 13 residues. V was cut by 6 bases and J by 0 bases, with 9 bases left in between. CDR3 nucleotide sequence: TGTGCCAGCAGTACAGCGTCCTCCTACGAGCAGTACTTC. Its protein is CASSTASSYEQYF.

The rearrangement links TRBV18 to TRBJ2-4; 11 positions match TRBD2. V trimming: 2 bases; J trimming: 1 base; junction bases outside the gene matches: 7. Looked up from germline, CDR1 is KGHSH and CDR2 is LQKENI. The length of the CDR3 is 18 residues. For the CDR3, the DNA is TGTGCCAGCTCACCAGAGTTAGCGGGAGGGCTCGCCAAAAACATTCAGTACTTC. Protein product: CASSPELAGGLAKNIQYF.

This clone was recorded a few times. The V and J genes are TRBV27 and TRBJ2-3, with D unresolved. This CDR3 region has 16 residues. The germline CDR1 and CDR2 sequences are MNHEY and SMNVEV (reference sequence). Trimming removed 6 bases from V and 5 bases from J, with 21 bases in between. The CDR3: CASRYDGSSPRDTQYF. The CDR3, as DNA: TGTGCCAGCAGATACGACGGATCATCTCCCCGAGATACGCAGTATTTT.

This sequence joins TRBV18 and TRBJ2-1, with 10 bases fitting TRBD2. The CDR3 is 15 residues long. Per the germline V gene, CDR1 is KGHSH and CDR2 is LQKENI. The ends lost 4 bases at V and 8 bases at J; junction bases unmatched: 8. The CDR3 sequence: CASSRPSGSQDEQFF. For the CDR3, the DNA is TGTGCCAGCTCACGACCTAGCGGGAGTCAGGATGAGCAGTTCTTC.

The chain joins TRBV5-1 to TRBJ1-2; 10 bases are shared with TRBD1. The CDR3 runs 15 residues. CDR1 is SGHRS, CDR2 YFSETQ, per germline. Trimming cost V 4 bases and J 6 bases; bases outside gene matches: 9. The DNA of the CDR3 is TGCGCCAGCAGCCTCCGGACAGGGGGTGATAATGGCTACACCTTC. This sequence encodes CASSLRTGGDNGYTF.

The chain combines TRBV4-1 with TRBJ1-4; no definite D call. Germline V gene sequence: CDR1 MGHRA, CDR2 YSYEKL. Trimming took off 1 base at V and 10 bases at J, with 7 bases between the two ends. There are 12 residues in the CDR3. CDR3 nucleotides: TGCGCCAGCAGCCAAGTTATGGGAAAACTGTTTTTT. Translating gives CASSQVMGKLFF.

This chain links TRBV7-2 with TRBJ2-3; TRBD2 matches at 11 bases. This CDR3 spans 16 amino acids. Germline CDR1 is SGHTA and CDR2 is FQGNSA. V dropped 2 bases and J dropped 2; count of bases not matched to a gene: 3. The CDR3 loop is CASSLLAGGLTDTQYF. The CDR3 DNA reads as TGTGCCAGCAGCTTACTAGCGGGAGGTCTCACAGATACGCAGTATTTT.

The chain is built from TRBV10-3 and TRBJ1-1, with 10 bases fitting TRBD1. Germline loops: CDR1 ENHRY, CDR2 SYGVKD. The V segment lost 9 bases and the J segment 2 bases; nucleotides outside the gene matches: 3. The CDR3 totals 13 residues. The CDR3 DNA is TGTGCCATAGGGACAGGGGATAACACTGAAGCTTTCTTT. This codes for CAIGTGDNTEAFF.

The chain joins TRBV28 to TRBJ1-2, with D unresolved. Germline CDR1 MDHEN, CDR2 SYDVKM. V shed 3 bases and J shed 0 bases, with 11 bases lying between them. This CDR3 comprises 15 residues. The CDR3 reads CASSFGGSPNYGYTF. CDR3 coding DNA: TGTGCCAGCAGTTTCGGCGGATCGCCTAACTATGGCTACACCTTC.

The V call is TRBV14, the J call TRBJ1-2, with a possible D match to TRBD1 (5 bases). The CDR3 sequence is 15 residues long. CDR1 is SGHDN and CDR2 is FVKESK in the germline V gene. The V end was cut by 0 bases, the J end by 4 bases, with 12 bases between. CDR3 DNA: TGTGCCAGCAGCCAAGATCGAGGGGAAATCTATGGCTACACCTTC. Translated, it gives CASSQDRGEIYGYTF.

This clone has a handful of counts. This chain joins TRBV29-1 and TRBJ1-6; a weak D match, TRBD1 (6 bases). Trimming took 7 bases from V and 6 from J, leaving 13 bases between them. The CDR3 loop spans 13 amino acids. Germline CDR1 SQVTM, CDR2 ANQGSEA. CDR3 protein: CSAQQGPNSPLHF. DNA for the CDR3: TGCAGCGCCCAACAGGGACCTAATTCACCCCTCCACTTT.

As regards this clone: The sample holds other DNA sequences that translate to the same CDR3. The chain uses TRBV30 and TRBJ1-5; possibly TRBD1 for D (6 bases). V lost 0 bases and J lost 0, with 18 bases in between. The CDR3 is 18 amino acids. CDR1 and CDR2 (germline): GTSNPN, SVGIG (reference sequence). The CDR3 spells CAWSVSRGLGYSNQPQHF. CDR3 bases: TGTGCCTGGAGTGTATCGAGGGGGTTGGGGTATAGCAATCAGCCCCAGCATTTT.

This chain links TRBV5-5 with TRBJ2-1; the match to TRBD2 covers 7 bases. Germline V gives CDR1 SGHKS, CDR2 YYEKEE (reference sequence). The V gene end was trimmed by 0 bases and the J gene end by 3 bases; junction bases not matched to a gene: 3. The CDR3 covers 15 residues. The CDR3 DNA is TGTGCCAGCAGCTTGGTGGGAGGGCGCTACAATGAGCAGTTCTTC. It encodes CASSLVGGRYNEQFF.

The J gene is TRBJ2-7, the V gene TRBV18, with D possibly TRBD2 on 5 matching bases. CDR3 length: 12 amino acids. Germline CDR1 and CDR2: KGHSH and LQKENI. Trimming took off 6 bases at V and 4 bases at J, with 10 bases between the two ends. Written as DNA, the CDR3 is TGTGCCAGCTCGCGGACGGGATACGAGCAGTACTTC. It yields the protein CASSRTGYEQYF.

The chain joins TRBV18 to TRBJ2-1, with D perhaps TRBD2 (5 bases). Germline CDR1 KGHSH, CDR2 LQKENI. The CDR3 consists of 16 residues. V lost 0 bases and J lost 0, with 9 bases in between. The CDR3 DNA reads TGTGCCAGCTCACCACCGAGGGTAAGCTCCTACAATGAGCAGTTCTTC. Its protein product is CASSPPRVSSYNEQFF.

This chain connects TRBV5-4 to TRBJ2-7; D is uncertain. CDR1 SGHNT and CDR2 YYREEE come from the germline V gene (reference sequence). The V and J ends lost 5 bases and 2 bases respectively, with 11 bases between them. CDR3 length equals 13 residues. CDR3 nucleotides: TGTGCCAGCAGTCCCCAGGAGACCTACGAGCAGTACTTC. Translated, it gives CASSPQETYEQYF.

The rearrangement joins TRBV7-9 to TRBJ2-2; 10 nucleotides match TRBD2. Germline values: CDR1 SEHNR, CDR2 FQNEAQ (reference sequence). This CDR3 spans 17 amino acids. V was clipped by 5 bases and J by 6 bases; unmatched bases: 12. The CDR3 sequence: CASSKRAGGPFAGELFF. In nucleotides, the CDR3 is TGTGCCAGCAGCAAGAGAGCGGGAGGGCCGTTCGCCGGGGAGCTGTTTTTT. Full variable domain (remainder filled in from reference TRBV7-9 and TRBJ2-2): DTGVSQNPRHKITKRGQNVTFRCDPISEHNRLYWYRQTLGQGPEFLTYFQNEAQLEKSRLLSDRFSAERPKGSFSTLEIQRTEQGDSAMYLCASSKRAGGPFAGELFFGEGSRLTVL.

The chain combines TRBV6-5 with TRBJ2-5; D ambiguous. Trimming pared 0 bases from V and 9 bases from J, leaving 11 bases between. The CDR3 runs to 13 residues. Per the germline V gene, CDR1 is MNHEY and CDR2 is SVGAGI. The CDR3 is CASSYSIGPAQYF. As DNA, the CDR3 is TGTGCCAGCAGTTACTCGATTGGCCCGGCCCAGTACTTC.